A selection of T cell receptor beta chains follows, all from one sample in a study of prognosis after radiotherapy for stage I lung cancer. A single record per CDR3 protein comes from TCRdb applying MiXCR to the multiplex PCR reads. The sample carries approximately 18,000 distinct CDR3 sequences, about 18% recorded once. The input for sequencing was PBMCs, taken before or after stereotactic body radiation therapy (not recorded which). The receptors originated from a donor aged 50 or older with non-small cell lung cancer. CDR3s include the opening cysteine and the closing phenylalanine or tryptophan. Each record gives: J gene, D gene, CDR3 length, V gene, CDR3 protein. D genes are given only for firm matches.

J gene: TRBJ2-7; D gene: .; CDR3 length: 12; V gene: TRBV12-3/TRBV12-4; CDR3 protein: CASSPQVGEQYF
J gene: TRBJ1-5; D gene: .; CDR3 length: 12; V gene: TRBV30; CDR3 protein: CAWSVQGQPQHF
J gene: TRBJ1-5; D gene: .; CDR3 length: 17; V gene: TRBV15; CDR3 protein: CATSRITTGFSNQPQHF
J gene: TRBJ2-1; D gene: TRBD2; CDR3 length: 15; V gene: TRBV27; CDR3 protein: CASSLRAGAYNEQFF
J gene: TRBJ2-2; D gene: TRBD2; CDR3 length: 16; V gene: TRBV11-3; CDR3 protein: CASSLVTRGNTGEPFF
J gene: TRBJ1-6; D gene: TRBD1; CDR3 length: 15; V gene: TRBV6-2/TRBV6-3; CDR3 protein: CASSYTTGEDSPLHF
J gene: TRBJ2-3; D gene: TRBD2; CDR3 length: 15; V gene: TRBV28; CDR3 protein: CASSLAGGPGDTQYF
J gene: TRBJ2-7; D gene: .; CDR3 length: 15; V gene: TRBV12-3/TRBV12-4; CDR3 protein: CASSTARGAGYEQYF
J gene: TRBJ2-7; D gene: TRBD2; CDR3 length: 16; V gene: TRBV3-1; CDR3 protein: CASSPPSGRLFYEQYF
J gene: TRBJ2-1; D gene: .; CDR3 length: 18; V gene: TRBV6-5; CDR3 protein: CASSYSLTSSGPDNEQFF
J gene: TRBJ2-2; D gene: TRBD2; CDR3 length: 16; V gene: TRBV4-3; CDR3 protein: CASSRGPAGVPGELFF
J gene: TRBJ1-2; D gene: TRBD1; CDR3 length: 13; V gene: TRBV11-2; CDR3 protein: CASSLAGGDGYTF
J gene: TRBJ2-1; D gene: TRBD2; CDR3 length: 17; V gene: TRBV6-2/TRBV6-3; CDR3 protein: CASSYSPTSGLYNEQFF
J gene: TRBJ2-1; D gene: .; CDR3 length: 17; V gene: TRBV4-3; CDR3 protein: CASSQDLGGRANNEQFF
J gene: TRBJ1-1; D gene: .; CDR3 length: 14; V gene: TRBV30; CDR3 protein: CAWSPGHLNTEAFF
J gene: TRBJ1-2; D gene: .; CDR3 length: 15; V gene: TRBV29-1; CDR3 protein: CSVEDRRSEAYGYTF
J gene: TRBJ2-7; D gene: .; CDR3 length: 12; V gene: TRBV29-1; CDR3 protein: CSVEGQAYEQYF
J gene: TRBJ2-2; D gene: .; CDR3 length: 16; V gene: TRBV5-1; CDR3 protein: CASKLIATANTGELFF
J gene: TRBJ2-1; D gene: .; CDR3 length: 14; V gene: TRBV3-1; CDR3 protein: CASSQGTYLNEQFF
J gene: TRBJ2-7; D gene: TRBD1; CDR3 length: 18; V gene: TRBV4-1; CDR3 protein: CASSQGAYRRQGSYEQYF
J gene: TRBJ2-7; D gene: TRBD2; CDR3 length: 16; V gene: TRBV20-1; CDR3 protein: CSARDDRLAGSYEQYF
J gene: TRBJ1-5; D gene: TRBD1; CDR3 length: 18; V gene: TRBV5-5; CDR3 protein: CASSLAGTGGVSNQPQHF
J gene: TRBJ2-3; D gene: TRBD1; CDR3 length: 15; V gene: TRBV19; CDR3 protein: CASSNWDRAKDTQYF
J gene: TRBJ2-3; D gene: TRBD2; CDR3 length: 16; V gene: TRBV7-9; CDR3 protein: CASSHGLAGGTDTQYF
J gene: TRBJ2-1; D gene: TRBD2; CDR3 length: 14; V gene: TRBV6-2/TRBV6-3; CDR3 protein: CASSVERGVNEQFF
J gene: TRBJ1-5; D gene: .; CDR3 length: 15; V gene: TRBV20-1; CDR3 protein: CSAREGASVAQPQHF
J gene: TRBJ2-5; D gene: TRBD1; CDR3 length: 14; V gene: TRBV5-1; CDR3 protein: CASSSGTGVETQYF
J gene: TRBJ1-2; D gene: TRBD1; CDR3 length: 16; V gene: TRBV7-2; CDR3 protein: CASSLVAGQGPYGYTF
J gene: TRBJ2-1; D gene: TRBD1; CDR3 length: 16; V gene: TRBV11-2; CDR3 protein: CASSLGGQGRVNEQFF
J gene: TRBJ2-2; D gene: TRBD1; CDR3 length: 15; V gene: TRBV6-1; CDR3 protein: CASSLQGADTGELFF
J gene: TRBJ2-1; D gene: TRBD2; CDR3 length: 19; V gene: TRBV4-3; CDR3 protein: CASSQDGGWTSGSNNEQFF
J gene: TRBJ2-1; D gene: .; CDR3 length: 15; V gene: TRBV7-9; CDR3 protein: CASSLGSFSYNEQFF
J gene: TRBJ2-7; D gene: .; CDR3 length: 13; V gene: TRBV7-8; CDR3 protein: CASSLSPGYEQYF
J gene: TRBJ1-1; D gene: .; CDR3 length: 13; V gene: TRBV24-1; CDR3 protein: CATSDLQNTEAFF
J gene: TRBJ1-4; D gene: .; CDR3 length: 14; V gene: TRBV30; CDR3 protein: CAWSEWGAREKLFF